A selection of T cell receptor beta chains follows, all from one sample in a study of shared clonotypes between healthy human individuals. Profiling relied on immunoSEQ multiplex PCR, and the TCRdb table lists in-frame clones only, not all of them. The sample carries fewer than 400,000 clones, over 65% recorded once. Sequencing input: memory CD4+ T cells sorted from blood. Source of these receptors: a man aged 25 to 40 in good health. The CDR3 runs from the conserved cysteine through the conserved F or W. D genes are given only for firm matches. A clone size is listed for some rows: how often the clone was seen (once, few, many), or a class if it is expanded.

CDR3 DNA: TGTGCCAGCAGCACTTCTAGGCACGAAAGTAAGACCCAGTACTTC
CDR3 protein: CASSTSRHESKTQYF
J gene: TRBJ2-5
V gene: TRBV7-8
D gene: NA
clone size: NA

CDR3 DNA: TGTGCCAGCAGTGAAGTGGTTAGGAGGGCTGAAGCTTTCTTT
CDR3 protein: CASSEVVRRAEAFF
J gene: TRBJ1-1
V gene: TRBV2
D gene: NA
clone size: few

CDR3 DNA: TGTGCCACCAGCAGACCGGGACAGGGGGACGAAAAACTGTTTTTT
CDR3 protein: CATSRPGQGDEKLFF
J gene: TRBJ1-4
V gene: TRBV15
D gene: TRBD1
clone size: NA

CDR3 DNA: TGTGCCAGCAGCCAAGAAGTCAGCGGTGAGCAGTACTTC
CDR3 protein: CASSQEVSGEQYF
J gene: TRBJ2-7
V gene: TRBV4-2
D gene: NA
clone size: NA

CDR3 DNA: TGTGCCAGCAGCGCAAAACAGGGGGTGGTGCAGTTCTTC
CDR3 protein: CASSAKQGVVQFF
J gene: TRBJ2-1
V gene: TRBV5-4
D gene: TRBD1
clone size: NA

CDR3 DNA: TGTGCCAGCAGGATGACAAGACTCGGCCCGTTCACAGATACGCAGTATTTT
CDR3 protein: CASRMTRLGPFTDTQYF
J gene: TRBJ2-3
V gene: TRBV5-6
D gene: NA
clone size: NA

CDR3 DNA: TGTGCCAGTAGTGTGGACAGGGTCGATGGCTACACCTTC
CDR3 protein: CASSVDRVDGYTF
J gene: TRBJ1-2
V gene: TRBV19
D gene: TRBD1
clone size: once

CDR3 DNA: TGTGCCAGCAGTTTACCAGTAGCCAAAAACATTCAGTACTTC
CDR3 protein: CASSLPVAKNIQYF
J gene: TRBJ2-4
V gene: TRBV28
D gene: NA
clone size: NA

CDR3 DNA: TGTGCCAGCTCTGGGAGCAGCAATCAGCCCCAGCATTTT
CDR3 protein: CASSGSSNQPQHF
J gene: TRBJ1-5
V gene: TRBV27
D gene: NA
clone size: NA

CDR3 DNA: TGTGCCAGCACCCTTCAAGAGACCCAGTACTTC
CDR3 protein: CASTLQETQYF
J gene: TRBJ2-5
V gene: TRBV2
D gene: NA
clone size: NA

CDR3 DNA: TGTGCCATCAGTGATCTAGCGGGAGGCTTAAACTCCTACGAGCAGTACTTC
CDR3 protein: CAISDLAGGLNSYEQYF
J gene: TRBJ2-7
V gene: TRBV10-3
D gene: TRBD2
clone size: few

CDR3 DNA: TGTGCCAGTAAGGGGGACCGACGGAACACTGAAGCTTTCTTT
CDR3 protein: CASKGDRRNTEAFF
J gene: TRBJ1-1
V gene: TRBV19
D gene: NA
clone size: NA

CDR3 DNA: TGCGCCAGCAGGGAGACCCGGACCGGTAGCACAGATACGCAGTATTTT
CDR3 protein: CASRETRTGSTDTQYF
J gene: TRBJ2-3
V gene: TRBV10-1
D gene: NA
clone size: NA

CDR3 DNA: TGCGCCAGCAGCCCCGGGACTGCAGGCCTTAATGAAAAACTGTTTTTT
CDR3 protein: CASSPGTAGLNEKLFF
J gene: TRBJ1-4
V gene: TRBV5-1
D gene: NA
clone size: NA